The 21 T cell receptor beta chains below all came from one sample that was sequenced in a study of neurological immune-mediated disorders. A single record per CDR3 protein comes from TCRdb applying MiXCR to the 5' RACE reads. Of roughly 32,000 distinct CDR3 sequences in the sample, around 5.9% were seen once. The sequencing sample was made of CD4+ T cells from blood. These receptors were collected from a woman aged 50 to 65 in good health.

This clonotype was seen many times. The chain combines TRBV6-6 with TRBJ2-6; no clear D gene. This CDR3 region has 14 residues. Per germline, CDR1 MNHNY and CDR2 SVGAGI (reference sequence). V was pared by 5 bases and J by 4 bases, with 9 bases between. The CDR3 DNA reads TGTGCCAGCAGTGCCCGGGCCGGGGCCAACGTCCTGACTTTC. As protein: CASSARAGANVLTF.

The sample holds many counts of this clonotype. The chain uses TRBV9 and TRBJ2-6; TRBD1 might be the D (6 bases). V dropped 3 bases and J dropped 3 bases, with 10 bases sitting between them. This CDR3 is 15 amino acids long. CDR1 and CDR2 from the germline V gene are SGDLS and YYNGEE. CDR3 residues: CASSGGGGGANVLTF. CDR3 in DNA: TGTGCCAGCAGCGGAGGGGGTGGTGGGGCCAACGTCCTGACTTTC.

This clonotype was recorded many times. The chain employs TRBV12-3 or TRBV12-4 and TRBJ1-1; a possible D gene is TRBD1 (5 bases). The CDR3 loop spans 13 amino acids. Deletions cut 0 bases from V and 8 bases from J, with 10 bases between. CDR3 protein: CASSLAGDVEAFF. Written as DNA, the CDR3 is TGTGCCAGCAGTTTAGCGGGGGACGTCGAAGCTTTCTTT.

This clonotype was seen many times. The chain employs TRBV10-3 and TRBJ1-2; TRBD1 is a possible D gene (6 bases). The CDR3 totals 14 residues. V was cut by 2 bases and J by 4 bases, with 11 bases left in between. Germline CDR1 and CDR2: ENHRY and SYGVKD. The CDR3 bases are TGTGCCATCAGTGAGGAACAGGGCCTCTATGGCTACACCTTC. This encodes CAISEEQGLYGYTF.

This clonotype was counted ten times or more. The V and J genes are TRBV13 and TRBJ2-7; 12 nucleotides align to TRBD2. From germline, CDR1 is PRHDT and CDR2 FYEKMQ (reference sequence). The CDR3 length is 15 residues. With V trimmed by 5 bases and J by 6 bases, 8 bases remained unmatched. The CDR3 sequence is CASSGGGLAGGEQYF. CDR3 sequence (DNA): TGTGCCAGCAGCGGAGGGGGACTAGCGGGCGGCGAGCAGTACTTC.

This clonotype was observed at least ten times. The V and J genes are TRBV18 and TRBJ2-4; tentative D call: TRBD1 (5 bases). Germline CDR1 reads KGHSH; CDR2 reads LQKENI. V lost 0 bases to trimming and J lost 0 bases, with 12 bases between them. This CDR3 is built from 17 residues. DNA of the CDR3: TGTGCCAGCTCACCACCGGGGCTCGGTTTAGCCAAAAACATTCAGTACTTC. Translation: CASSPPGLGLAKNIQYF.

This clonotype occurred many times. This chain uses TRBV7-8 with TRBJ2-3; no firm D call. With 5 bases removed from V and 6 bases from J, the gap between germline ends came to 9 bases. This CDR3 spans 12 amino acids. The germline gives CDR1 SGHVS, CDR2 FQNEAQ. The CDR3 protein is CASSLFGDTQYF. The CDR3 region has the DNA TGTGCCAGCAGCCTCTTCGGGGATACGCAGTATTTT.

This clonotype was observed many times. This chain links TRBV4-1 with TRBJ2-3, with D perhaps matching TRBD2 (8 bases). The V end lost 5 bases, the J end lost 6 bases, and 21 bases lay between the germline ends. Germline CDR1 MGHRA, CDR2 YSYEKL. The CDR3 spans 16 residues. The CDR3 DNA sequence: TGCGCCAGCAGCAATCCGGGACTAGGGGGCGGGGATACGCAGTATTTT. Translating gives CASSNPGLGGGDTQYF.

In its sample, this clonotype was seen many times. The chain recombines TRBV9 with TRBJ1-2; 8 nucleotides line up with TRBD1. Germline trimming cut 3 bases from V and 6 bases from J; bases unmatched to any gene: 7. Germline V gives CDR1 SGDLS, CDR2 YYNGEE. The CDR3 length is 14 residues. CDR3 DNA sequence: TGTGCCAGCAGCGCTCGACAGGGGCGCGATGGCTACACCTTC. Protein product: CASSARQGRDGYTF.

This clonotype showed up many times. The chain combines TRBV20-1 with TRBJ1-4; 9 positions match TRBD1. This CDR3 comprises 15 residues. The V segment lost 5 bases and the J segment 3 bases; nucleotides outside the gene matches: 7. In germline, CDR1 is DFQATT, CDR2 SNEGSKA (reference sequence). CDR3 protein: CSARRTGAANEKLFF. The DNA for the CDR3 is TGCAGTGCTCGTAGGACAGGGGCGGCTAATGAAAAACTGTTTTTT.

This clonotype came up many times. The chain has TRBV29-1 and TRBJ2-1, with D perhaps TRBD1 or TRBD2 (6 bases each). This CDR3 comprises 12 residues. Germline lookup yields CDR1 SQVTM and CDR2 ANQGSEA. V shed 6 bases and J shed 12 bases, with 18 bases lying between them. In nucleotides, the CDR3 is TGCAGCGTCAGGAGCGGAGGGGGATGGCAGTTCTTC. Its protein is CSVRSGGGWQFF.

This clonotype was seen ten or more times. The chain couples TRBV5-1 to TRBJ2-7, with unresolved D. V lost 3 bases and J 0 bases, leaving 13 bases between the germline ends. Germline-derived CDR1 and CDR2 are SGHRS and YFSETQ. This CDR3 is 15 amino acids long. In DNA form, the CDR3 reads TGCGCCAGCAGCTCGAGAGGTTTAAGCTCCTACGAGCAGTACTTC. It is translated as CASSSRGLSSYEQYF.

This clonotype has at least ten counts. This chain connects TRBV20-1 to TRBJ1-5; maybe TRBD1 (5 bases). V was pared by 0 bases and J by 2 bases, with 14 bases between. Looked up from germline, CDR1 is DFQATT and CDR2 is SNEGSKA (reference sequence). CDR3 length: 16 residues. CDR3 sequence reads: CSARDTGQGGNQPQHF. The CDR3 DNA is TGCAGTGCTAGAGATACCGGGCAGGGTGGCAATCAGCCCCAGCATTTT.

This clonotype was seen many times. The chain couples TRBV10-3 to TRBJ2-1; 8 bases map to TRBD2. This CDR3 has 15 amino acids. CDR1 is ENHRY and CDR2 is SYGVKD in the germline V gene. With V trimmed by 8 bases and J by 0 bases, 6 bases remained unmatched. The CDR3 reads CAIRGTSSSYNEQFF. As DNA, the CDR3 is TGTGCCATCCGAGGGACTAGTAGCTCCTACAATGAGCAGTTCTTC.

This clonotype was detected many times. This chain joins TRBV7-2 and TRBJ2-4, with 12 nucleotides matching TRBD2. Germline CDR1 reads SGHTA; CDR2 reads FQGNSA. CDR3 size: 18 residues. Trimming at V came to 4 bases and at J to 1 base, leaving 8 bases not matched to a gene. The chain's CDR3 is CASSSGLAGVRAKNIQYF. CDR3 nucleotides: TGTGCCAGCAGCTCGGGACTAGCGGGTGTCCGGGCCAAAAACATTCAGTACTTC.

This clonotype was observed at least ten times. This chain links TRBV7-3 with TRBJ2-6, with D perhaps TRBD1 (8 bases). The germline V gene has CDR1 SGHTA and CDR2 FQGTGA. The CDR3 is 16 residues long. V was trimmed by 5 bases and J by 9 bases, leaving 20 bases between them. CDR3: CASSLGGQGAGNVLTF. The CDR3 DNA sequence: TGTGCCAGCAGCCTGGGAGGGCAGGGGGCAGGCAACGTCCTGACTTTC.

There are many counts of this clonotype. The chain's CDR3 is CASSQAPRTGIASPLHF. The CDR3 nucleotides read TGCGCCAGCAGCCAAGCCCCCCGGACAGGGATTGCTTCACCCCTCCACTTT. This chain joins TRBV4-1 and TRBJ1-6, with 8 bases identical to TRBD1. V lost 1 base and J lost 9; bases outside the gene matches: 11. The germline CDR1 and CDR2 sequences are MGHRA and YSYEKL. The CDR3 spans 17 residues.

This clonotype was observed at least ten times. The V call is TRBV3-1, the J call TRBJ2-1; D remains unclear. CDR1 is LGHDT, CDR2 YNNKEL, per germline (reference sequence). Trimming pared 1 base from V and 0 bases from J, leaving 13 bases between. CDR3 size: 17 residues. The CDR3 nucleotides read TGTGCCAGCAGCCAAGTGGGCAAATTGAGCTCCTACAATGAGCAGTTCTTC. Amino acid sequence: CASSQVGKLSSYNEQFF.

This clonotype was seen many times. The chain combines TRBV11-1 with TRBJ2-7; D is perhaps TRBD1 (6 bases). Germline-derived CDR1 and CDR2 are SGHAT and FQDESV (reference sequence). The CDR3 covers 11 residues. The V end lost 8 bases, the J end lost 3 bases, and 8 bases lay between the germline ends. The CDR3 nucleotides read TGTGCCAGCGCCAGGGGCTACGAGCAGTACTTC. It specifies CASARGYEQYF.

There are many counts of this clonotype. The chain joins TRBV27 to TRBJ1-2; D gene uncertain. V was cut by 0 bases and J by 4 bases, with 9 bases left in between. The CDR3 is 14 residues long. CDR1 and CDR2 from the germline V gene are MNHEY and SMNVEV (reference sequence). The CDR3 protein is CASSLSGKGYGYTF. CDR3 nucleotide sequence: TGTGCCAGCAGTTTATCAGGGAAGGGCTATGGCTACACCTTC.

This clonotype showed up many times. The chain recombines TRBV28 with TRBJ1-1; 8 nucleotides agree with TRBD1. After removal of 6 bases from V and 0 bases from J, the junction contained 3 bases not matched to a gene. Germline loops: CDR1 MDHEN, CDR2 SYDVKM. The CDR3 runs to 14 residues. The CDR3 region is CASSPGGMNTEAFF. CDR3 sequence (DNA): TGTGCCAGCAGCCCAGGGGGCATGAACACTGAAGCTTTCTTT.